A single T cell receptor beta chain is shown here with its context. The antigen is unknown. V was cut by 1 base and J by 0 bases, with 13 bases left in between. Germline CDR1 MGHRA, CDR2 YSYEKL. This CDR3 is 16 amino acids long. The entry originates in a study of shared clonotypes between healthy human individuals. Findings and caveats of the study: Relative to clonotypes present in all four donors, those not shared had lower generation probabilities.

The assay was run at deep level. Sequencing was performed with immunoSEQ multiplex PCR; in TCRdb, only in-frame clones are kept and a portion is missing. The profile shows 700,000 or so clones, about two thirds of them singletons. The sample was memory CD4+ T cells sorted from blood. Subset noted: CD45RA-negative fraction. The TCR comes from a woman aged 30 to 39 in good health. The V call is TRBV4-1, the J call TRBJ2-7; tentatively, D is TRBD1 (5 bases). In nucleotides, the CDR3 is TGCGCCAGCAGCCAAGGATCAGGGCCAAGCTCCTACGAGCAGTACTTC. Translation: CASSQGSGPSSYEQYF.